This T cell receptor (beta chain) was sequenced during a study of T cell repertoires in cytomegalovirus infection. Study overall: From public TCR beta signatures came an indication of both CMV infection and matching HLA type. General study results and limits: There were carriers of CMV plus the relevant HLA, and cumulative public TCR beta family frequency identified them. HLA-C-restricted TCR beta clonotypes specific for CMV led the ex vivo response.

The CDR3 contains 15 residues. The ends were cut back, 3 bases at V and 2 bases at J, with 10 bases in the middle. One entry per CDR3 protein, called by TCRdb with MiXCR from the reads. The sample contains roughly 280,000 distinct CDR3 sequences, roughly 15% of which appear only once. This clonotype showed up many times. As yet, its antigen is unknown. The V and J genes are TRBV12-3 or TRBV12-4 and TRBJ2-2; unclear D gene. The sequenced sample consisted of PBMCs. This receptor was taken from a human donor in good health (CMV status not recorded). Some clones in this sample may be carry-over from other donors' samples. CDR3 nucleotides: TGTGCCAGCAGTTTGTCTAGGATTAACACCGGGGAGCTGTTTTTT. Protein product: CASSLSRINTGELFF.